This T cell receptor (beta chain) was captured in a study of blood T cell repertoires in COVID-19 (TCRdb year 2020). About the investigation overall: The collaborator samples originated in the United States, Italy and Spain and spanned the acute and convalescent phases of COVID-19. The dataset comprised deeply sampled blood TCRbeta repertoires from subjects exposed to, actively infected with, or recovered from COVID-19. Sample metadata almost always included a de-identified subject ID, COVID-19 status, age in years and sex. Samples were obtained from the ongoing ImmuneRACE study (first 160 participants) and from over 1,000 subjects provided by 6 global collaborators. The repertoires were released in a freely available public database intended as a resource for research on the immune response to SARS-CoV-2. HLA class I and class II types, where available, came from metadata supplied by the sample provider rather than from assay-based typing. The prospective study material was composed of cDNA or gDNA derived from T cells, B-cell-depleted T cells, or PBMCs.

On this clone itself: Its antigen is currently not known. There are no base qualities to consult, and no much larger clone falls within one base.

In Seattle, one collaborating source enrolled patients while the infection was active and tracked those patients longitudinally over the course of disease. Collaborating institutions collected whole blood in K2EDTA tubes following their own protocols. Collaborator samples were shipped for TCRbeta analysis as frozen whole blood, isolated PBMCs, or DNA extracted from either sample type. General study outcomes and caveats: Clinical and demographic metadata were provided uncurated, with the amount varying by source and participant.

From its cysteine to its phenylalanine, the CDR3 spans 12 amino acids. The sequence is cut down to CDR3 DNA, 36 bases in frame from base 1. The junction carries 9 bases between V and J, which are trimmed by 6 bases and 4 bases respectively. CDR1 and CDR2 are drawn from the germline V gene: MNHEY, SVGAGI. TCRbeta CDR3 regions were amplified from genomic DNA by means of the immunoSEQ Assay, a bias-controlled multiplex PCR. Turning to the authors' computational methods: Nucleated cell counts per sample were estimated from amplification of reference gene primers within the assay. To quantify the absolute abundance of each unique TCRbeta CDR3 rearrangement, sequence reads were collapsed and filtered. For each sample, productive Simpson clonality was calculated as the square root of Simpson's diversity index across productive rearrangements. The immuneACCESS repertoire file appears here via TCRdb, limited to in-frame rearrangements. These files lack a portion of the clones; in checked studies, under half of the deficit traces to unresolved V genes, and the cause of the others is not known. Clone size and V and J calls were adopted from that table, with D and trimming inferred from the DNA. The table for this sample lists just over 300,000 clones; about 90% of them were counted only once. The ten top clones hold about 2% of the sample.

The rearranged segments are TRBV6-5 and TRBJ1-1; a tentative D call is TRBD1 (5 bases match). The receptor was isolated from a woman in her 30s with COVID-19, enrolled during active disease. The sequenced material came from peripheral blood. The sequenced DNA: TGTGCCAGCAGGGGACTAGCCACTGAAGCTTTCTTT. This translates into CASRGLATEAFF.